These 28 T cell receptor beta chains came from one sample sequenced in a study of blood T cell repertoires in COVID-19. Only in-frame clones appear in the TCRdb table, and some are missing; sequencing was by immunoSEQ multiplex PCR. Among around 190,000 clones listed, around 83% were seen once. The sequenced sample was peripheral blood. These receptors came from a human donor in a cohort sampled during active COVID-19.

The chain carries TRBV10-1 and TRBJ2-3; D perhaps matches TRBD1 (5 bases). Looked up from germline, CDR1 is WNHNN and CDR2 is SYGVQD (reference sequence). V was shortened by 0 bases and J by 1 base, with 8 bases between the two germline ends. CDR3 size: 15 residues. In DNA, the CDR3 is TGCGCCAGCAGTGAGTCGGCCAGGGGCACAGATACGCAGTATTTT. It codes for CASSESARGTDTQYF.

This chain uses TRBV7-9 with TRBJ2-1; TRBD2 matches at 7 bases. Germline V gene data show CDR1 as SEHNR and CDR2 as FQNEAQ (reference sequence). The CDR3 contains 16 residues. The V segment lost 1 base and the J segment 3 bases; nucleotides outside the gene matches: 6. The CDR3 reads CASSLGASGGYNEQFF. The CDR3, as DNA: TGTGCCAGCAGCTTAGGAGCTAGCGGAGGCTACAATGAGCAGTTCTTC.

The chain has TRBV4-2 and TRBJ1-5; 10 nucleotides agree with TRBD1. V lost 2 bases, J lost 7 bases, and 8 bases stayed unmatched. This CDR3 is 16 amino acids long. The germline V gene encodes CDR1 LGHNA and CDR2 YNFKEQ. CDR3 protein: CASSQRTGGREQPQHF. Here the CDR3 DNA reads TGTGCCAGCAGCCAACGGACAGGGGGTCGTGAGCAGCCCCAGCATTTT.

The chain uses TRBV5-1 and TRBJ2-1; D remains unclear. Trimming took off 4 bases at V and 7 bases at J, with 9 bases between the two ends. The CDR3 loop spans 12 amino acids. The germline CDR1 and CDR2 sequences are SGHRS and YFSETQ. CDR3 in DNA: TGCGCCAGCAGCGCCGACTGGAATGAGCAGTTCTTC. Translated: CASSADWNEQFF. Full variable domain (remainder filled in from reference TRBV5-1 and TRBJ2-1): KAGVTQTPRYLIKTRGQQVTLSCSPISGHRSVSWYQQTPGQGLQFLFEYFSETQRNKGNFPGRFSGRQFSNSRSEMNVSTLELGDSALYLCASSADWNEQFFGPGTRLTVL.

The V gene is TRBV4-1, the J gene TRBJ2-3, with TRBD1 identical over 11 bases. Losses at the gene ends were 5 bases for V and 1 base for J; bases not matched to a gene: 2. Looked up from germline, CDR1 is MGHRA and CDR2 is YSYEKL. This CDR3 contains 15 residues. The CDR3 bases are TGCGCCAGCAGCAGGGGACAGGGGGGCACAGATACGCAGTATTTT. Translation: CASSRGQGGTDTQYF.

The chain carries TRBV7-9 and TRBJ2-2, with a possible D match to TRBD1 (6 bases). Trimming shortened V by 8 bases and J by 6 bases, and 13 bases separated the two germline ends. CDR1 SEHNR and CDR2 FQNEAQ come from the germline V gene (reference sequence). This CDR3 is 13 amino acids long. Here the CDR3 reads CASVPGVAGELFF. CDR3 nucleotide sequence: TGTGCCAGCGTCCCAGGGGTGGCCGGGGAGCTGTTTTTT.

This chain connects TRBV6-6 to TRBJ1-2; TRBD1 is a possible D gene (6 bases). Germline loops: CDR1 MNHNY, CDR2 SVGAGI (reference sequence). Deletions cut 3 bases from V and 3 bases from J, with 11 bases between. CDR3 length: 14 residues. The CDR3 is CASSYGRQDYGYTF. The CDR3 DNA reads as TGTGCCAGCAGTTATGGTAGACAGGACTATGGCTACACCTTC.

This clone was detected once. For the CDR3, the DNA is TGTGCCAGCAGCCAGTCGGACAGGAGAAACACTGAAGCTTTCTTT. Encoded protein: CASSQSDRRNTEAFF. The rearrangement uses TRBV16 and TRBJ1-1; 7 bases are shared with TRBD1. There are 15 residues in the CDR3. The V gene end was trimmed by 3 bases and the J gene end by 2 bases; junction bases not matched to a gene: 6. Looked up from germline, CDR1 is KGHSY and CDR2 is FQNENV.

The chain couples TRBV28 to TRBJ1-1, with TRBD1 as a possible D gene (6 bases). Trimming removed 2 bases at V and 11 bases at J, with 18 bases between. Germline V lookup: CDR1 MDHEN, CDR2 SYDVKM. The CDR3 spans 14 residues. The CDR3 region is CASSLIQGTMSAFF. The CDR3 bases are TGTGCCAGCAGTTTAATCCAGGGGACTATGTCGGCTTTCTTT.

In DNA, the CDR3 is TGTGCCTGGATCAGGACAGGGGGGAATTCACCCCTCCACTTT. Protein: CAWIRTGGNSPLHF. The chain couples TRBV30 to TRBJ1-6, with 10 nucleotides matching TRBD1. In germline, CDR1 is GTSNPN, CDR2 SVGIG (reference sequence). V lost 4 bases and J lost 7; bases outside the gene matches: 4. The CDR3 loop spans 14 amino acids.

This rearrangement joins TRBV18 to TRBJ1-1, with TRBD1 matching 8 bases. V shed 5 bases and J 5 bases; nucleotides not matched to a gene: 13. Per germline, CDR1 KGHSH and CDR2 LQKENI. This CDR3 has 16 residues. The CDR3 protein is CASSTGTGSRRTEAFF. In DNA, the CDR3 is TGTGCCAGCTCAACCGGGACAGGTAGTCGAAGGACTGAAGCTTTCTTT. Supplemented by reference TRBV18 and TRBJ1-1, the full variable domain reads NAGVMQNPRHLVRRRGQEARLRCSPMKGHSHVYWYRQLPEEGLKFMVYLQKENIIDESGMPKERFSAEFPKEGPSILRIQQVVRGDSAAYFCASSTGTGSRRTEAFFGQGTRLTVV.

The chain employs TRBV29-1 and TRBJ2-7, with unresolved D. There are 12 residues in the CDR3. CDR1 SQVTM and CDR2 ANQGSEA come from the germline V gene. Trimming stripped 4 bases from V and 1 base from J, with 8 bases between. Written as DNA, the CDR3 is TGCAGCGTTGTGTCTAGTTCCTACGAGCAGTACTTC. This translates into CSVVSSSYEQYF.

This clone was seen once. The J gene is TRBJ2-3, the V gene TRBV14; D possibly corresponds to TRBD2 (6 bases). V was shortened by 1 base and J by 8 bases, with 19 bases between the two germline ends. The length of the CDR3 is 16 residues. The germline V gene has CDR1 SGHDN and CDR2 FVKESK. In nucleotides, the CDR3 is TGTGCCAGCAGCCAAGCAGGTCCTGGGCGGGGTCGTACGCAGTATTTT. Translating it yields CASSQAGPGRGRTQYF.

The V call is TRBV3-1 (or the pseudogene TRBV3-2), the J call TRBJ2-7; 9 bases fit TRBD1. The CDR3 loop spans 18 amino acids. V shed 4 bases and J 5 bases; nucleotides not matched to a gene: 18. From germline, CDR1 is LGHDT and CDR2 YNNKEL (reference sequence). Written as DNA, the CDR3 is TGTGCCAGCAGCCCCCTACCCCGTGGGACAGGGTCCCGCGACGAGCAGTACTTC. As protein: CASSPLPRGTGSRDEQYF.

The V and J genes are TRBV6-2 or TRBV6-3 and TRBJ2-4; the match to TRBD2 covers 14 bases. This CDR3 contains 18 residues. Trimming at V came to 2 bases and at J to 0 bases, leaving 3 bases not matched to a gene. Per the germline V gene, CDR1 is MNHEY and CDR2 is SVGEGT. The CDR3: CASSYRLAGGLAKNIQYF. The CDR3 DNA is TGTGCCAGCAGTTACCGACTAGCGGGAGGGTTAGCCAAAAACATTCAGTACTTC.

At least ten counts were recorded for this clone. The chain joins TRBV15 to TRBJ1-1, with 7 bases fitting TRBD1. This CDR3 contains 15 residues. V lost 2 bases to trimming and J lost 1 base; unmatched junction nucleotides: 4. In germline, CDR1 is LNHNV, CDR2 YYDKDF (reference sequence). The CDR3 spells CATSRLRQGNTEAFF. Here the CDR3 DNA reads TGTGCCACCAGCAGACTGCGACAGGGGAACACTGAAGCTTTCTTT.

V gene TRBV18 combines with J gene TRBJ1-4; TRBD1 agrees at 11 bases. The CDR3 is made up of 16 amino acids. Unmatched junction bases numbered 6, after V lost 2 bases and J lost 7 bases. Germline V lookup: CDR1 KGHSH, CDR2 LQKENI. The CDR3 DNA follows: TGTGCCAGCTCACCAGCGCCGGGACAGGGGGGTGAAAAACTGTTTTTT. It translates to CASSPAPGQGGEKLFF.

This clone was seen more than once but under ten times. The V and J genes are TRBV12-3 or TRBV12-4 and TRBJ1-2; weak D call: TRBD1 (6 bases). V lost 6 bases, J lost 5 bases, and 13 bases lay in between. There are 13 residues in the CDR3. The CDR3 loop is CASSFTGKYGYTF. The DNA for the CDR3 is TGTGCCAGCAGCTTTACAGGGAAATATGGCTACACCTTC.

The chain employs TRBV9 and TRBJ2-7; perhaps TRBD2 as D (5 bases). Between the trimmed V and J ends, which lost 4 bases and 5 bases, there was a span of 19 bases. This CDR3 is built from 15 residues. Germline-derived CDR1 and CDR2 are SGDLS and YYNGEE. CDR3 sequence reads: CASSRIVAGPDEQYF. CDR3 DNA sequence: TGTGCCAGCAGCCGCATTGTGGCGGGCCCGGACGAGCAGTACTTC.

This chain connects TRBV9 to TRBJ2-5; 10 positions match TRBD1. V lost 3 bases, J lost 5 bases, and 7 bases stayed unmatched. CDR3 length: 15 amino acids. Germline CDR1 reads SGDLS; CDR2 reads YYNGEE. In DNA, the CDR3 is TGTGCCAGCAGCGCGTTGGGACAGGGGAGTGAGACCCAGTACTTC. This codes for CASSALGQGSETQYF.

V usage is TRBV28 and J usage is TRBJ1-1; D is unresolved. Trimming pared 3 bases from V and 12 bases from J, leaving 8 bases between. CDR1 MDHEN and CDR2 SYDVKM come from the germline V gene. The CDR3 runs 10 residues. The CDR3 region is CASSFRRTFF. In DNA form, the CDR3 reads TGTGCCAGCAGTTTTCGGCGGACTTTCTTT.

V and J are TRBV21-1 and TRBJ2-1; the table's D call, TRBD1, has no DNA check behind it. TRBV21-1 is annotated as a pseudogene. The CDR3 has 16 amino acids. For the CDR3, the DNA is TGTGCCAGCAGCAAGTCGGGGACAGGTATCCACAATGAGCAGTTCTTC. Its translation: CASSKSGTGIHNEQFF.

V gene TRBV3-1 (or the pseudogene TRBV3-2) combines with J gene TRBJ2-1; TRBD2 is a possible D gene (5 bases). The germline gives CDR1 LGHDT, CDR2 YNNKEL (reference sequence). This CDR3 has 12 amino acids. Trimming left V 5 bases short and J 9 bases short, with 11 bases between. The CDR3 reads CASSGSGGEQFF. The CDR3 DNA sequence: TGTGCCAGCAGCGGGAGTGGCGGTGAGCAGTTCTTC.

This chain uses TRBV7-2 with TRBJ1-6; 7 bases are a match to TRBD1. CDR1 and CDR2 (germline): SGHTA, FQGNSA. The V and J ends lost 5 bases and 5 bases, in that order; junction bases with no gene match: 9. The CDR3 length is 16 residues. CDR3 sequence (DNA): TGTGCCAGCAGCAAGGGGACAGTTAGGAATAATTCACCCCTCCACTTT. This gives the protein CASSKGTVRNNSPLHF.

For this clone: The same CDR3 also results from other DNA sequences found in this sample. This chain connects TRBV10-3 to TRBJ1-1; tentatively, D is TRBD1 (5 bases). The CDR3 sequence is 14 residues long. Germline loops: CDR1 ENHRY, CDR2 SYGVKD. Trimming shortened V by 2 bases and J by 3 bases, and 10 bases separated the two germline ends. This CDR3 reads CAISERGRDTEAFF. The DNA of the CDR3 is TGTGCCATCAGTGAGAGGGGTAGGGACACTGAAGCTTTCTTT.

This sequence joins TRBV6-6 and TRBJ1-6; D is unclear. This CDR3 is 14 amino acids long. Germline CDR1 and CDR2: MNHNY and SVGAGI (reference sequence). Trimming pared 5 bases from V and 9 bases from J, leaving 14 bases between. CDR3 sequence: CASSTRERSSPLHF. CDR3 DNA sequence: TGTGCCAGCAGTACTAGGGAAAGGAGTTCACCCCTCCACTTT.

V is TRBV3-1 (or the pseudogene TRBV3-2) and J is TRBJ2-2; 7 bases map to TRBD2. The CDR3 is 14 amino acids. Trimming cost V 3 bases and J 6 bases; bases outside gene matches: 4. Per the germline V gene, CDR1 is LGHDT and CDR2 is YNNKEL (reference sequence). CDR3 in amino acids: CASSHVGGSGELFF. The CDR3 coding sequence is TGTGCCAGCAGCCATGTGGGAGGGTCCGGGGAGCTGTTTTTT.

The J gene is TRBJ2-1, the V gene TRBV29-1; 12 bases agree with TRBD2. Losses at the gene ends were 7 bases for V and 1 base for J; bases not matched to a gene: 11. Per germline, CDR1 SQVTM and CDR2 ANQGSEA. The CDR3 has 17 residues. In nucleotides, the CDR3 is TGCAGCGGGGGACTAGCGGGCTCCCGAACTTCCTACAATGAGCAGTTCTTC. This translates into CSGGLAGSRTSYNEQFF.